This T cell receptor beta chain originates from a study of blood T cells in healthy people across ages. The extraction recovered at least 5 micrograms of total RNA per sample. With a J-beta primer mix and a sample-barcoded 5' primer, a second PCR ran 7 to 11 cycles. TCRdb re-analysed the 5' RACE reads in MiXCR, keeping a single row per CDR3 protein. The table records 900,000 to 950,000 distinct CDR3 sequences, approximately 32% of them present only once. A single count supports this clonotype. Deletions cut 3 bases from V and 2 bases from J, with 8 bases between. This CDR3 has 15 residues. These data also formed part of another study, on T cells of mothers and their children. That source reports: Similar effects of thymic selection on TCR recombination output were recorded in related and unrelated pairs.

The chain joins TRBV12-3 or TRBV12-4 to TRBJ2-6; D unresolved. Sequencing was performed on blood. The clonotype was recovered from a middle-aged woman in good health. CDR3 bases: TGTGCCAGCAGTTTCCTCCGGGCTGGGGCCAACGTCCTGACTTTC. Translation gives CASSFLRAGANVLTF.